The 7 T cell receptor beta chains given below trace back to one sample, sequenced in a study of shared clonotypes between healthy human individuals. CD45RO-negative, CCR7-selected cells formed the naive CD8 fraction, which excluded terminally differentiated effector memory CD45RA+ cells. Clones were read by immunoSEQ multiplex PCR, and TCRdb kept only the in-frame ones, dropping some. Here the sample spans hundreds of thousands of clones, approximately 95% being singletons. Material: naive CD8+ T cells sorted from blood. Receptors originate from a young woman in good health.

The CDR3 DNA sequence: TGCGCCAGCAGTCAATCGGGACAGTTGAGCAATCAGCCCCAGCATTTT. It translates to CASSQSGQLSNQPQHF. The chain carries TRBV23-1 and TRBJ1-5; 7 nucleotides match TRBD1. TRBV23-1 falls under the ORF class, with uncertain function. This CDR3 region has 16 residues. With 0 bases clipped from V and 1 base from J, the junction kept 3 bases outside the gene matches.

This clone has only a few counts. This CDR3 reads CASSSGGSGNTIYF. In DNA form, the CDR3 reads TGTGCCAGCAGCTCGGGGGGCTCTGGAAACACCATATATTTT. The chain uses TRBV5-4 and TRBJ1-3; D possibly corresponds to TRBD1 (5 bases). The CDR3 contains 14 residues. Looked up from germline, CDR1 is SGHNT and CDR2 is YYREEE (reference sequence). V was cut by 3 bases and J by 0 bases, with 7 bases left in between.

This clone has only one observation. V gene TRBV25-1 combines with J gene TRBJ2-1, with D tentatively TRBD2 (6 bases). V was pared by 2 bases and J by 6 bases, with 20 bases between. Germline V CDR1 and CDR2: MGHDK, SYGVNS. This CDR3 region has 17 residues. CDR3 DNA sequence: TGTGCCAGCAGTGAAATCTCGGGAGAGTTTTACGTCAATGAGCAGTTCTTC. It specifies CASSEISGEFYVNEQFF.

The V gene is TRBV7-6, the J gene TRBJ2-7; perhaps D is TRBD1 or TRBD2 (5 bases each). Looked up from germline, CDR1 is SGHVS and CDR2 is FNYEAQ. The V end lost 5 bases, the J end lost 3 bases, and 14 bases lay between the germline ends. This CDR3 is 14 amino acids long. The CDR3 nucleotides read TGTGCCAGCAGCAAGGGACCCAGCAGCTACGAGCAGTACTTC. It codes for CASSKGPSSYEQYF.

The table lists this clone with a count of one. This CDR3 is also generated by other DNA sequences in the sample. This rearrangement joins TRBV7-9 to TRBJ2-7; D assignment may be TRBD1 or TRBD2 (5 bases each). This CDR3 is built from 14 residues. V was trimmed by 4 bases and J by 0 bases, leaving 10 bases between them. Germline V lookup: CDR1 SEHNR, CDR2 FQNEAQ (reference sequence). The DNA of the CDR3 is TGTGCCAGCAGCTCAACCGGGGCCTCCTACGAGCAGTACTTC. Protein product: CASSSTGASYEQYF.

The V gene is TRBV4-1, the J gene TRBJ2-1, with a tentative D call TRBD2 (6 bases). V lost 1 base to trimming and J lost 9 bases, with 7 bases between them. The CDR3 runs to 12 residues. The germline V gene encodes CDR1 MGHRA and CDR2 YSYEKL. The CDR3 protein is CASSQGGVEQFF. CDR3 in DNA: TGCGCCAGCAGCCAAGGGGGGGTTGAGCAGTTCTTC.

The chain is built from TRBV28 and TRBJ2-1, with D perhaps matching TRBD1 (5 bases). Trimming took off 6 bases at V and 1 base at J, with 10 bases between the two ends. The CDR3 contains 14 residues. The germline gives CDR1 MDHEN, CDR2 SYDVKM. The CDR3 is CASSGTGSYNEQFF. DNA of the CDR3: TGTGCCAGCAGCGGTACAGGTTCCTACAATGAGCAGTTCTTC.